What follows are 20 T cell receptor beta chains derived from one specimen sequenced in a study of identical twins. Each CDR3 protein is one row after TCRdb ran MiXCR on the 5' RACE reads. Of 500,000 to 700,000 distinct CDR3 sequences listed, just over 7% are singletons. This same sample was also taken into another study, of yellow fever vaccine responses in identical twins.

Sequencing was done on a sample of PBMCs. Source of these receptors: a woman between 18 and 29 years old in good health.

This clonotype was detected only a few times. The rearrangement links TRBV20-1 to TRBJ2-2; no firm D call. Looked up from germline, CDR1 is DFQATT and CDR2 is SNEGSKA (reference sequence). This CDR3 spans 11 amino acids. The V end lost 1 base, the J end lost 10 bases, and 7 bases lay between the germline ends. CDR3 protein: CSARGGAELFF. The DNA for the CDR3 is TGCAGTGCTAGAGGAGGAGCGGAGCTGTTTTTT.

This clonotype was counted only a few times. V usage is TRBV6-1 and J usage is TRBJ2-7, with D tentatively TRBD2 (5 bases). From germline, CDR1 is MNHNS and CDR2 SASEGT. CDR3 size: 13 residues. The V and J ends lost 6 bases and 5 bases respectively, with 14 bases between them. The CDR3 protein is CASSPIGGHEQYV. The DNA of the CDR3 is TGTGCCAGCAGCCCCATAGGAGGCCACGAGCAGTACGTC.

The chain couples TRBV5-6 to TRBJ2-1; 13 nucleotides align to TRBD2. This CDR3 is 15 amino acids long. Germline V gives CDR1 SGHDT, CDR2 YYEEEE. The V segment lost 4 bases and the J segment 9 bases; nucleotides outside the gene matches: 7. CDR3 residues: CASSRTSGRDSEQFF. DNA for the CDR3: TGTGCCAGCAGCCGGACTAGCGGGAGAGATAGTGAGCAGTTCTTC. The whole variable domain, filled in from reference TRBV5-6 and TRBJ2-1, reads DAGVTQSPTHLIKTRGQQVTLRCSPKSGHDTVSWYQQALGQGPQFIFQYYEEEERQRGNFPDRFSGHQFPNYSSELNVNALLLGDSALYLCASSRTSGRDSEQFFGPGTRLTVL.

This clonotype has only a few counts. This sequence joins TRBV5-1 and TRBJ1-1, with no clear D. This CDR3 is 13 amino acids long. The germline V and J ends were trimmed by 7 bases and 1 base, with 11 bases remaining between them. CDR1 and CDR2 (germline): SGHRS, YFSETQ. The DNA for the CDR3 is TGCGCCAGCGCGCCGGCGGGGAACACTGAAGCTTTCTTT. Protein sequence: CASAPAGNTEAFF.

At least ten counts were recorded for this clonotype. The chain combines TRBV20-1 with TRBJ1-2; D not resolved. There are 11 residues in the CDR3. In germline, CDR1 is DFQATT, CDR2 SNEGSKA (reference sequence). V was trimmed by 5 bases and J by 6 bases, leaving 10 bases between them. The CDR3 DNA sequence: TGCAGTGCTCCGATCGTCGATGGCTACACCTTC. It yields the protein CSAPIVDGYTF.

This clonotype was counted at least ten times. It is likely a read error, because the conserved phenylalanine at the end of the CDR3 is missing. Because the CDR3's place on the DNA is in doubt, the DNA is left out and the CDR3 is given as listed by TCRdb. V usage is TRBV7-9 and J usage is TRBJ2-7; TRBD1 reflects the table's D call only, with no check against the DNA. Germline V lookup: CDR1 SEHNR, CDR2 FQNEAQ (reference sequence). Inclusive of both ends, the CDR3 amounts to 8 amino acids. This chain's CDR3 is CASSSPCR.

V and J are TRBV25-1 and TRBJ1-6; 9 bases line up with TRBD1. Per germline, CDR1 MGHDK and CDR2 SYGVNS. V lost 3 bases and J lost 9; bases outside the gene matches: 6. The CDR3 totals 15 residues. The CDR3 region has the DNA TGTGCCAGCAGTGACCGGACAGGGGTAGGTTCACCCCTCCACTTT. Protein sequence: CASSDRTGVGSPLHF.

This clonotype was picked up a small number of times. V is TRBV5-5 and J is TRBJ1-2; D possibly corresponds to TRBD1 (5 bases). The germline V gene encodes CDR1 SGHKS and CDR2 YYEKEE (reference sequence). The V gene lost 0 bases and the J gene lost 2 bases, with 20 bases spanning the gap. CDR3 length: 18 residues. CDR3 bases: TGTGCCAGCAGCTTGGCTATGTCCCCCGGGACGGGAAACTATGGCTACACCTTC. Translated: CASSLAMSPGTGNYGYTF. The full variable domain, rest sourced from reference TRBV5-5 and TRBJ1-2, is DAGVTQSPTHLIKTRGQQVTLRCSPISGHKSVSWYQQVLGQGPQFIFQYYEKEERGRGNFPDRFSARQFPNYSSELNVNALLLGDSALYLCASSLAMSPGTGNYGYTFGSGTRLTVV.

In this sample, this clonotype turned up a few times. The gene calls are TRBV18 and TRBJ2-1, with D unclear. This CDR3 spans 16 amino acids. Germline values: CDR1 KGHSH, CDR2 LQKENI. Trimming cost V 0 bases and J 2 bases, with 11 bases left between them. Written as DNA, the CDR3 is TGTGCCAGCTCACCACCGGGCGCCCAGGCCTACAATGAGCAGTTCTTC. Translated: CASSPPGAQAYNEQFF. Full variable domain (outside the CDR3, taken from reference TRBV18 and TRBJ2-1): NAGVMQNPRHLVRRRGQEARLRCSPMKGHSHVYWYRQLPEEGLKFMVYLQKENIIDESGMPKERFSAEFPKEGPSILRIQQVVRGDSAAYFCASSPPGAQAYNEQFFGPGTRLTVL.

This clonotype was found a few times. This sequence joins TRBV29-1 and TRBJ1-4; D is perhaps TRBD1 (6 bases). The germline V gene has CDR1 SQVTM and CDR2 ANQGSEA. Trimming took off 6 bases at V and 0 bases at J, with 14 bases between the two ends. CDR3 length: 15 amino acids. The CDR3 DNA sequence: TGCAGCGTCCTGGGGGCGACTGCAACTAATGAAAAACTGTTTTTT. Protein: CSVLGATATNEKLFF.

The sample holds a few counts of this clonotype. V gene TRBV24-1 combines with J gene TRBJ2-1; 12 bases fit TRBD2. The junction had 7 bases not matched to a gene; V was cut back by 4 bases and J by 7 bases. CDR3 size: 16 residues. Looked up from germline, CDR1 is KGHDR and CDR2 is SFDVKD. Here the CDR3 DNA reads TGTGCCACCAGTGACCCGACTAGCGGGAGATTGAATGAGCAGTTCTTC. Translating it yields CATSDPTSGRLNEQFF.

The rearrangement uses TRBV6-6 and TRBJ2-5; possible D gene TRBD1, 6 bases. V lost 6 bases to trimming and J lost 4 bases, with 12 bases between them. Germline CDR1 MNHNY, CDR2 SVGAGI (reference sequence). The CDR3 length is 13 residues. The CDR3 region has the DNA TGTGCCAGCAGACAGGGAACACTAGAGACCCAGTACTTC. Amino acid sequence: CASRQGTLETQYF.

This clonotype has a count of ten or more. The rearrangement joins TRBV5-1 to TRBJ2-1; the D gene is possibly TRBD1 (5 bases). The CDR3 is 13 amino acids. From germline, CDR1 is SGHRS and CDR2 YFSETQ. Trimming removed 2 bases at V and 8 bases at J, with 11 bases between. The CDR3, as DNA: TGCGCCAGCAGCTTTTACAGGTTCGATGAGCAGTTCTTC. Protein: CASSFYRFDEQFF.

This clonotype occurred a few times. J is TRBJ2-1 and V is TRBV6-6; 7 bases fit TRBD1. The V gene end was trimmed by 5 bases and the J gene end by 12 bases; junction bases not matched to a gene: 4. This CDR3 region has 11 residues. Germline lookup yields CDR1 MNHNY and CDR2 SVGAGI (reference sequence). The CDR3, as DNA: TGTGCCAGCAGTCCCGACAGGGCGCAGTTCTTC. Translated, it gives CASSPDRAQFF.

In its sample, this clonotype was seen a few times. The chain combines TRBV20-1 with TRBJ2-7; D is ambiguous. Trimming took off 3 bases at V and 2 bases at J, with 11 bases between the two ends. The CDR3 contains 13 residues. Germline lookup yields CDR1 DFQATT and CDR2 SNEGSKA (reference sequence). In DNA form, the CDR3 reads TGCAGTGCTAGCGGGCGCATTACCTACGAGCAGTACGTC. Residues: CSASGRITYEQYV.

Ten or more counts support this clonotype. This rearrangement joins TRBV12-3 or TRBV12-4 to TRBJ1-5, with D perhaps TRBD1 (5 bases). The CDR3 covers 13 residues. The V end lost 1 base, the J end lost 6 bases, and 7 bases lay between the germline ends. CDR3 protein: CASSLGGGQPQHF. DNA of the CDR3: TGTGCCAGCAGTTTAGGGGGGGGTCAGCCCCAGCATTTT.

The V gene is TRBV10-3, the J gene TRBJ2-7; no definite D call. The germline V and J ends were trimmed by 4 bases and 1 base, with 11 bases remaining between them. The CDR3 totals 14 residues. Germline V gene data show CDR1 as ENHRY and CDR2 as SYGVKD. As DNA, the CDR3 is TGTGCCATCAGTGGTCGATCGGAGTCCTACGAGCAGTACTTC. Its translation is CAISGRSESYEQYF.

This clonotype was seen only a few times. The CDR3 coding sequence is TGTGCCAGCAGTGGCCGACTAGCGGGAAGTCGCACAGATACGCAGTATTTT. Protein product: CASSGRLAGSRTDTQYF. This chain links TRBV6-1 with TRBJ2-3; 11 positions match TRBD2. CDR3 size: 17 residues. V shed 4 bases and J 1 base; nucleotides not matched to a gene: 7. Germline values: CDR1 MNHNS, CDR2 SASEGT.

This clonotype appeared many times. The gene calls are TRBV20-1 and TRBJ2-1, with D tentatively TRBD1 (6 bases). Germline values: CDR1 DFQATT, CDR2 SNEGSKA (reference sequence). Trimming took 3 bases from V and 4 from J, leaving 7 bases between them. This CDR3 region has 12 residues. The CDR3 DNA follows: TGCAGTGCTAGGGGACAATACAATGAGCAGTTCTTC. This encodes CSARGQYNEQFF.

This clonotype was detected ten times or more. This rearrangement joins TRBV29-1 to TRBJ2-3; D may match TRBD1 or TRBD2 (6 bases each). The CDR3 is 13 residues long. In germline, CDR1 is SQVTM, CDR2 ANQGSEA. Trimming stripped 3 bases from V and 4 bases from J, with 11 bases between. The CDR3 DNA reads as TGCAGCGTTGAGGGGGGCTTGGCAGATACGCAGTATTTT. It translates to CSVEGGLADTQYF.